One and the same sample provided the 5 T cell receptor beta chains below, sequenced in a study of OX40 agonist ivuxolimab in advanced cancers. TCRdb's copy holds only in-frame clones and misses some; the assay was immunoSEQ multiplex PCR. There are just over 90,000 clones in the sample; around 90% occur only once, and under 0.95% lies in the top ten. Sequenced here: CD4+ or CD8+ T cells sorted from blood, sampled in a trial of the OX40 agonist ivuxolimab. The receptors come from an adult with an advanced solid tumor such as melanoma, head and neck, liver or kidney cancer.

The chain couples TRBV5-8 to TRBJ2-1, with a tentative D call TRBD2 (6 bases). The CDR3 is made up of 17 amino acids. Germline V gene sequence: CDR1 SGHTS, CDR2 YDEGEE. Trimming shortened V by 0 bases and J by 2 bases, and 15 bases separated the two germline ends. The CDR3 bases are TGTGCCAGCAGCTTGGTTCGGGAGCCGAACCCCTACAATGAGCAGTTCTTC. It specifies CASSLVREPNPYNEQFF.

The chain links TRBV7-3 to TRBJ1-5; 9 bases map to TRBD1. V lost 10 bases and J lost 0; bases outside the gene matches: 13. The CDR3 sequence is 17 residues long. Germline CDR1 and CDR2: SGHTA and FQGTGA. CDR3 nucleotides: TGTGCCACGAACAACCCGGGGACAGGGTATAGCAATCAGCCCCAGCATTTT. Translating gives CATNNPGTGYSNQPQHF.

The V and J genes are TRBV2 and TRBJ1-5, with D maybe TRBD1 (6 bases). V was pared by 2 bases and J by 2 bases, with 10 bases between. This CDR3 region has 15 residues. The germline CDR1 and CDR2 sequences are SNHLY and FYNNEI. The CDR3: CASSELSGGNQPQHF. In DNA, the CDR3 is TGTGCCAGCAGTGAATTATCAGGGGGCAATCAGCCCCAGCATTTT.

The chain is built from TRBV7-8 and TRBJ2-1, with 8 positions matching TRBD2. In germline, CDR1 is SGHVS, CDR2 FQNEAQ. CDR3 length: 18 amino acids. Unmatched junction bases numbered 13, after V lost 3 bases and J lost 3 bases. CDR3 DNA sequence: TGTGCCAGCAGCTTGCCCCCCCTGGCGGGGGGCTTCTACAATGAGCAGTTCTTC. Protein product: CASSLPPLAGGFYNEQFF.

The CDR3 spells CASSLQGPNEKLFF. CDR3 DNA sequence: TGTGCCAGCAGTTTACAGGGTCCTAATGAAAAACTGTTTTTT. The chain employs TRBV27 and TRBJ1-4, with D possibly matching TRBD1 (5 bases). This CDR3 region has 14 residues. The V end lost 2 bases, the J end lost 3 bases, and 7 bases lay between the germline ends. Germline CDR1 and CDR2: MNHEY and SMNVEV (reference sequence).